The 4 T cell receptor beta chains below all came from one sample that was sequenced in a study of blood T cells in healthy people across ages. A second PCR, run for roughly 7 to 12 cycles, used a sample-barcoded 5' primer plus a J-beta primer mix. TCRdb reanalysed the 5' RACE reads using MiXCR and keeps one entry per CDR3 protein. This sample has about 830,000 distinct CDR3 sequences; 55% to 65% occur once, and the top ten carry 25% to 30%. Sequencing was done on a sample of blood. The receptor source for this set is a man aged 25-40 years in good health.

A few counts support this clonotype. The rearrangement joins TRBV5-5 to TRBJ2-7, with a weak D call TRBD1 (6 bases). CDR1 and CDR2 from the germline V gene are SGHKS and YYEKEE (reference sequence). The germline V and J ends were trimmed by 3 bases and 1 base, with 23 bases remaining between them. The CDR3 has 18 residues. The CDR3 is CASSSPPGDRFSSYEQYF. CDR3 in DNA: TGTGCCAGCAGCTCCCCCCCAGGGGACCGATTCTCTTCCTACGAGCAGTACTTC.

This clonotype turned up a few times. This chain links TRBV12-3 or TRBV12-4 with TRBJ2-7; 9 bases align to TRBD1. Losses at the gene ends were 7 bases for V and 2 bases for J; bases not matched to a gene: 6. The CDR3 totals 14 residues. This chain's CDR3 is CASTRQGGPYEQYF. DNA for the CDR3: TGTGCCAGCACCCGACAGGGGGGCCCCTACGAGCAGTACTTC.

This clonotype was seen only once. This chain uses TRBV6-5 with TRBJ1-5; 7 bases are a match to TRBD1. The CDR3 is 14 amino acids. V lost 6 bases and J lost 7; bases outside the gene matches: 9. Germline CDR1 MNHEY, CDR2 SVGAGI. Here the CDR3 reads CASSIHRGGQPQHF. CDR3 DNA: TGTGCCAGCAGCATCCACAGGGGAGGACAGCCCCAGCATTTT.

The V call is TRBV12-3 or TRBV12-4, the J call TRBJ2-7; 8 positions agree with TRBD1. The length of the CDR3 is 14 residues. After removal of 6 bases from V and 7 bases from J, the junction contained 11 bases not matched to a gene. The CDR3 protein is CASSLQGAWNEQYF. CDR3 nucleotide sequence: TGTGCCAGCAGCCTGCAGGGGGCTTGGAATGAGCAGTACTTC.